This T cell receptor beta chain emerged from a study of cytomegalovirus exposure and HLA in healthy donors. V lost 4 bases, J lost 5 bases, and 18 bases stayed unmatched. Per the germline V gene, CDR1 is SGDLS and CDR2 is YYNGEE. The CDR3 has 17 residues. The PCR had 60 Vbeta and 13 Jbeta primers. Repertoires were generated with immunoSEQ multiplex PCR, while TCRdb's copy carries only in-frame clones and drops some. This repertoire includes around 140,000 clones. The rearrangement uses TRBV9 and TRBJ2-7, with TRBD1 matching 7 bases. The sequenced material came from PBMCs. This TCR came from a male donor in good health and CMV-seronegative. CDR3 in amino acids: CASSNSRTGIPSHEQYF. As DNA, the CDR3 is TGTGCCAGCAGCAATTCGAGGACAGGAATACCCTCTCACGAGCAGTACTTC.